The present T cell receptor beta chain was sequenced within a study of T-cell memory formation after mild COVID-19. Study-wide background: The study found TCR clusters largely donor specific.

Constant-segment primers were used for 5'RACE, and the resulting TCR alpha and TCR beta cDNA libraries carried sample barcodes and UMIs. TCRdb re-called the 5' RACE reads with MiXCR, one entry per CDR3 protein. This sample yields about 340,000 distinct CDR3 sequences, of which 10% to 15% are seen a single time; over 20% belongs to the top ten. Broader study findings: CD4+ contracting clones lay mainly in CM and EM, CD8+ ones in EMRA.

This clonotype was observed a few times. Its target is unknown. This TCR was recovered from a man between 18 and 29 years old who had mild COVID-19 (a few samples of this study predate the infection). Cell type and time point are not known. The material sequenced was PBMCs or a T cell subset sorted from them (not recorded which).

DNA for the CDR3: TGCGCCAGCAGCCAAGAAATGACATATGGCTACACCTTC. Amino acid sequence: CASSQEMTYGYTF. The V call is TRBV4-1, the J call TRBJ1-2; no clear D. V shed 0 bases and J shed 5 bases, with 7 bases lying between them. The CDR3 is made up of 13 amino acids. Looked up from germline, CDR1 is MGHRA and CDR2 is YSYEKL.